This T cell receptor beta chain was identified during a study of blood T cell repertoires in COVID-19. This table comes from immunoSEQ multiplex PCR, and its TCRdb copy is limited to in-frame clones, with some not included. The sample shows a few hundred thousand clones, about three quarters of them seen only once. The CDR3 totals 15 residues. Trimming cost V 7 bases and J 1 base, with 14 bases left between them. The V gene's germline CDR1 is MNHEY and CDR2 SVGAGI. Sequenced sample: peripheral blood. This sequence originates from an elderly woman with acute or convalescent COVID-19. The gene calls are TRBV6-5 and TRBJ1-5; D is possibly TRBD1 (6 bases). CDR3 region: CASKGRTESNQPQHF. The CDR3 nucleotides read TGTGCCAGCAAGGGGCGGACAGAAAGCAATCAGCCCCAGCATTTT.